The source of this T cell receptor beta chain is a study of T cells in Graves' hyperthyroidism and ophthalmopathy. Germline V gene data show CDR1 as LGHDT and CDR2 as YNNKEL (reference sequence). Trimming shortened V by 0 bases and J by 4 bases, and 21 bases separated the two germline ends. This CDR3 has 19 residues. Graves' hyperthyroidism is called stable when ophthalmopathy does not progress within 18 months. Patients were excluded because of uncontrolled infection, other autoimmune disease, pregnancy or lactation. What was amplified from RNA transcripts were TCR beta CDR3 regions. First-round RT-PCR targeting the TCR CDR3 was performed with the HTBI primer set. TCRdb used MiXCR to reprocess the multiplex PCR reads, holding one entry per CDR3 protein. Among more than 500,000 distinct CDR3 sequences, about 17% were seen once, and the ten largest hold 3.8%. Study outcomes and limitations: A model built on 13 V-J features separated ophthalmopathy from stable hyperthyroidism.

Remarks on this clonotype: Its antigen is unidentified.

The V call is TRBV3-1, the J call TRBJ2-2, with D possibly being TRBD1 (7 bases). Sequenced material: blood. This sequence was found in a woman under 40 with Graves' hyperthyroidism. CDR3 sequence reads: CASSQDNRQGGASTGELFF. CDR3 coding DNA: TGTGCCAGCAGCCAAGACAACCGACAGGGCGGGGCGAGCACCGGGGAGCTGTTTTTT.